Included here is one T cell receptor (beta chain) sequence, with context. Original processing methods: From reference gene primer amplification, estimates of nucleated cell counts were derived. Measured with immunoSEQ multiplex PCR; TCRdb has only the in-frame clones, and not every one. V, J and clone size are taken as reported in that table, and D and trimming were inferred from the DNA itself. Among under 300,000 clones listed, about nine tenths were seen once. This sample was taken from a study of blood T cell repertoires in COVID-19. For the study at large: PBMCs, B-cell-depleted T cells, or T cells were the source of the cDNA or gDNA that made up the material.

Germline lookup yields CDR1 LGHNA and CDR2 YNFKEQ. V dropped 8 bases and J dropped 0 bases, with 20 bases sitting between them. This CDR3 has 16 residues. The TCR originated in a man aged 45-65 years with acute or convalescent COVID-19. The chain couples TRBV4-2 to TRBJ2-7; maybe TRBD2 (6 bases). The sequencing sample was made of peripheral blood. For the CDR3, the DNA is TGTGCCAGCGGGTTGGAGGGCACCGTCGGCTCCTACGAGCAGTACTTC. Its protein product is CASGLEGTVGSYEQYF.